Here is one TCR beta chain with its context. Isolated RNA was reverse transcribed into cDNA used as the sequencing template. The repertoire was sequenced with immunoSEQ multiplex PCR; TCRdb's copy has only in-frame clones and lacks some. The profile covers 150,000 to 200,000 clones, with 63% appearing a single time and approximately 1.7% taken by the ten largest. The sample originates from a study of CD8+ T cells in alopecia areata. In germline, CDR1 is GTSNPN, CDR2 SVGIG (reference sequence). V was cut by 0 bases and J by 6 bases, with 17 bases left in between. The CDR3 sequence is 15 residues long. This chain connects TRBV30 to TRBJ1-1; D is possibly TRBD1 (5 bases). This receptor was obtained from a human donor with alopecia areata. The sequences come from CD4+ T cells sorted from blood, collected at week 0. This CDR3 reads CAWSVVGGREAEAFF. The CDR3 nucleotides read TGTGCCTGGAGTGTGGTGGGTGGCAGGGAGGCTGAAGCTTTCTTT. The full variable domain, completed using reference TRBV30 and TRBJ1-1, is SQTIHQWPATLVQPVGSPLSLECTVEGTSNPNLYWYRQAAGRGLQLLFYSVGIGQISSEVPQNLSASRPQDRQFILSSKKLLLSDSGFYLCAWSVVGGREAEAFFGQGTRLTVV.